The source of this T cell receptor beta chain is a study of T cell repertoires in aging, cancer and after chemotherapy. In regard to this clonotype: Its antigen is as yet unknown.

CDR1 and CDR2 (germline): KGHSH, LQKENI. V shed 2 bases and J shed 4 bases, with 8 bases lying between them. The CDR3 extends over 13 amino acids. The template was genomic DNA from peripheral blood, not RNA. Multiplex touch-down PCR with TRB-A/B primers amplified rearranged V-D-J TRB sequences. TCRdb re-derived calls from the multiplex PCR reads in MiXCR, one entry per CDR3 protein. The sample lists some 9,000 distinct CDR3 sequences, around half occurring once. The study, taken as a whole, reports: Compared with age-matched healthy donors, untreated hematological or solid cancer patients showed higher blood TCR clonality. In healthy donors, age-related TCR diversity loss mainly reflected lost richness. In each cancer cohort, median generation probability increased across chemotherapy, suggesting thymic output rebounded.

Sequencing was done on a sample of blood. The chain recombines TRBV18 with TRBJ2-5, with a weak D call TRBD1 (5 bases). The source of this sequence is a human donor in good health. For the CDR3, the DNA is TGTGCCAGCTCACCAGGCAGGGTAGAGACCCAGTACTTC. Translating gives CASSPGRVETQYF.